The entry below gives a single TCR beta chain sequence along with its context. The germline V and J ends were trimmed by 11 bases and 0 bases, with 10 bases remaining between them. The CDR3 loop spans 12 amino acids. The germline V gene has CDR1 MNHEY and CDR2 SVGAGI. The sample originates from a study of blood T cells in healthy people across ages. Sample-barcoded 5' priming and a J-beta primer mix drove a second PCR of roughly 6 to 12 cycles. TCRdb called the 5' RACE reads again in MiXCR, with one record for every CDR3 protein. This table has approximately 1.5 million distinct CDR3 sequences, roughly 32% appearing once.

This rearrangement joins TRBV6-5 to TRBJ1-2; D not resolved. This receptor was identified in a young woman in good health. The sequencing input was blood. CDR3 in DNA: TGTGCCGCGGGCCTTCCTAACTATGGCTACACCTTC. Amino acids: CAAGLPNYGYTF.